The next 28 T cell receptor beta chains were all read from a single sample in a study of blood T cell repertoires in COVID-19. Sequencing used immunoSEQ multiplex PCR; TCRdb keeps in-frame clones, though not all of them. This table holds nearly 200,000 clones, around 80% found once. The sequenced sample was peripheral blood. Receptors originate from a human donor in a cohort sampled during active COVID-19.

This clone is a singleton in its sample. The chain carries TRBV11-2 and TRBJ2-5; 7 bases agree with TRBD2. Trimming removed 0 bases from V and 4 bases from J; junction bases left unmatched: 5. Germline CDR1 reads SGHAT; CDR2 reads FQNNGV. The CDR3 runs to 15 residues. CDR3 sequence reads: CASSLDSGGIETQYF. The CDR3 DNA reads TGTGCCAGCAGCTTAGATTCCGGGGGGATAGAGACCCAGTACTTC.

V is TRBV7-2 and J is TRBJ2-2; D unclear. The CDR3 has 15 residues. Germline CDR1 reads SGHTA; CDR2 reads FQGNSA. V dropped 1 base and J dropped 5 bases, with 11 bases sitting between them. CDR3 in DNA: TGTGCCAGCAGCTTAGGGGCGTACGGTACCGGGGAGCTGTTTTTT. This translates into CASSLGAYGTGELFF.

The chain carries TRBV28 and TRBJ1-5; D gene unclear. The CDR3 loop spans 13 amino acids. V was clipped by 7 bases and J by 0 bases, with 7 bases between them. Per germline, CDR1 MDHEN and CDR2 SYDVKM. The CDR3 spells CASNRYSNQPQHF. CDR3 coding DNA: TGTGCCAGCAACCGCTATAGCAATCAGCCCCAGCATTTT.

The rearrangement uses TRBV10-1 and TRBJ1-1; no definite D call. Trimming took 0 bases from V and 4 from J, leaving 12 bases between them. Per germline, CDR1 WNHNN and CDR2 SYGVQD (reference sequence). The CDR3 is 15 residues long. The CDR3 region is CASSESRRGATEAFF. For the CDR3, the DNA is TGCGCCAGCAGTGAGTCGAGACGCGGCGCCACTGAAGCTTTCTTT.

The V gene is TRBV5-4, the J gene TRBJ1-1; D call uncertain. The length of the CDR3 is 14 residues. Trimming took 2 bases from V and 7 from J, leaving 15 bases between them. Looked up from germline, CDR1 is SGHNT and CDR2 is YYREEE (reference sequence). The CDR3 region is CASSLEVRPLEAFF. The CDR3 DNA reads TGTGCCAGCAGCTTAGAGGTTCGGCCCCTTGAAGCTTTCTTT.

The genes are TRBV6-5 and TRBJ1-1, with a weak D call TRBD1 (6 bases). The CDR3 runs 15 residues. Germline V gene lookup returns CDR1 MNHEY and CDR2 SVGAGI. Trimming cost V 6 bases and J 2 bases, with 16 bases left between them. CDR3 coding DNA: TGTGCCAGCAGCACAAAGGGGGTTCTAAACACTGAAGCTTTCTTT. This codes for CASSTKGVLNTEAFF.

The chain has TRBV11-2 and TRBJ1-5; TRBD1 matches at 7 bases. Per germline, CDR1 SGHAT and CDR2 FQNNGV. This CDR3 region has 14 residues. The V segment lost 3 bases and the J segment 4 bases; nucleotides outside the gene matches: 3. The CDR3 loop is CASSFDRVNQPQHF. The CDR3 coding sequence is TGTGCCAGCAGCTTTGACAGGGTTAATCAGCCCCAGCATTTT.

The genes are TRBV5-1 and TRBJ1-6; 8 bases match TRBD1. Germline V lookup: CDR1 SGHRS, CDR2 YFSETQ. Trimming took 6 bases from V and 10 from J; bases not matched to a gene: 12. This CDR3 region has 15 residues. The CDR3 region is CASTIGQGSQSPLHF. In DNA form, the CDR3 reads TGCGCCAGCACTATCGGACAGGGTTCACAGTCACCCCTCCACTTT.

V is TRBV28 and J is TRBJ2-7, with D perhaps TRBD2 (6 bases). Germline V gives CDR1 MDHEN, CDR2 SYDVKM. The CDR3 runs to 16 residues. V was shortened by 8 bases and J by 1 base, with 21 bases between the two germline ends. The CDR3 loop is CASGLSRGALSYEQYF. The CDR3 nucleotides are TGTGCCAGCGGACTATCGCGAGGAGCACTTTCCTACGAGCAGTACTTC.

This clone was observed once. CDR3 amino acids: CASRPQGARETQYF. In DNA form, the CDR3 reads TGTGCCAGCAGACCTCAGGGGGCGAGGGAGACCCAGTACTTC. The V call is TRBV6-2 or TRBV6-3, the J call TRBJ2-5; 8 positions match TRBD1. Per germline, CDR1 MNHEY and CDR2 SVGEGT. V shed 6 bases, J shed 5 bases, and the junction held 8 bases outside the gene matches. CDR3 length: 14 amino acids.

The chain employs TRBV7-8 and TRBJ2-7; maybe TRBD2 (6 bases). V gave up 4 bases and J gave up 2 bases, with 12 bases separating them. Germline V gene lookup returns CDR1 SGHVS and CDR2 FQNEAQ. The CDR3 covers 14 residues. In DNA, the CDR3 is TGTGCCAGCAGCTCCCCGACTAGAACCTACGAGCAGTACTTC. This translates into CASSSPTRTYEQYF.

This chain connects TRBV27 to TRBJ2-2, with 12 bases matching TRBD2. Losses at the gene ends were 7 bases for V and 5 bases for J; bases not matched to a gene: 14. The CDR3 contains 18 residues. Germline values: CDR1 MNHEY, CDR2 SMNVEV (reference sequence). CDR3 nucleotides: TGTGCCAGCAAACGAGGACTAGCGGGATTTGGGGGGACCGGGGAGCTGTTTTTT. Translating it yields CASKRGLAGFGGTGELFF.

CDR3 bases: TGTGCCAGCAGTGAAGATGGAGGGGGCCAGCCCCAGCATTTT. Amino acids: CASSEDGGGQPQHF. This sequence joins TRBV2 and TRBJ1-5; 7 bases line up with TRBD1. Germline V CDR1 and CDR2: SNHLY, FYNNEI. The CDR3 runs 14 residues. V lost 1 base and J lost 7; bases outside the gene matches: 4.

The genes are TRBV19 and TRBJ1-2; D is ambiguous. The CDR3 is 12 amino acids. The V gene lost 3 bases and the J gene lost 7 bases, with 9 bases spanning the gap. CDR1 and CDR2 from the germline V gene are LNHDA and SQIVND (reference sequence). CDR3 residues: CASSIARSGYTF. As DNA, the CDR3 is TGTGCCAGTAGTATTGCGAGGTCTGGCTACACCTTC.

The chain combines TRBV6-5 with TRBJ1-1; D might be TRBD1 (5 bases). The ends were cut back, 5 bases at V and 6 bases at J, with 19 bases in the middle. The CDR3 has 15 amino acids. The germline V gene encodes CDR1 MNHEY and CDR2 SVGAGI. The DNA for the CDR3 is TGTGCCAGCAGTCAATCCGCCGGGAGGGGCTCTGAAGCTTTCTTT. It translates to CASSQSAGRGSEAFF.

V is TRBV12-3 or TRBV12-4 and J is TRBJ2-5, with D perhaps matching TRBD2 (6 bases). The V end was cut by 2 bases, the J end by 5 bases, with 9 bases between. The CDR3 length is 13 residues. CDR3 nucleotides: TGTGCCAGCAGTTTATTAGCGGTGGAGACCCAGTACTTC. Its protein is CASSLLAVETQYF.

There are a few counts of this clone. The J gene is TRBJ1-2, the V gene TRBV29-1; maybe TRBD1 (5 bases). CDR1 and CDR2 from the germline V gene are SQVTM and ANQGSEA. V was shortened by 3 bases and J by 4 bases, with 18 bases between the two germline ends. This CDR3 is 15 amino acids long. The CDR3 spells CSVDVDKSGGYGYTF. The CDR3, as DNA: TGCAGCGTTGACGTTGATAAGTCGGGGGGCTATGGCTACACCTTC.

The chain couples TRBV27 to TRBJ2-3; D not resolved. The CDR3 extends over 15 amino acids. V shed 4 bases and J shed 0 bases, with 11 bases lying between them. Germline V gene lookup returns CDR1 MNHEY and CDR2 SMNVEV (reference sequence). CDR3 protein: CASSYGNPSTDTQYF. CDR3 in DNA: TGTGCCAGCAGTTATGGCAACCCTAGCACAGATACGCAGTATTTT.

V and J are TRBV27 and TRBJ2-7; a weak D match, TRBD1 (6 bases). CDR1 and CDR2 from the germline V gene are MNHEY and SMNVEV (reference sequence). CDR3 length: 14 residues. V gave up 4 bases and J gave up 2 bases, with 12 bases separating them. The CDR3, as DNA: TGTGCCAGCAGTTCCACCGGGACAACCTACGAGCAGTACTTC. Its protein is CASSSTGTTYEQYF.

The chain recombines TRBV11-2 with TRBJ2-2; the D gene is possibly TRBD1 (5 bases). In germline, CDR1 is SGHAT, CDR2 FQNNGV. V was clipped by 2 bases and J by 3 bases, with 10 bases between them. This CDR3 region has 15 residues. CDR3: CASSLIAGHTGELFF. In DNA, the CDR3 is TGTGCCAGCAGCTTAATTGCAGGGCACACCGGGGAGCTGTTTTTT.

The gene calls are TRBV5-1 and TRBJ2-1; D gene ambiguous. The germline CDR1 and CDR2 sequences are SGHRS and YFSETQ. Between the trimmed V and J ends, which lost 3 bases and 4 bases, there was a span of 8 bases. The CDR3 runs 13 residues. CDR3 protein: CASSSPTYNEQFF. The CDR3 coding sequence is TGCGCCAGCAGCTCACCCACTTACAATGAGCAGTTCTTC. Using reference TRBV5-1 and TRBJ2-1 for the parts outside the CDR3, the full variable domain is KAGVTQTPRYLIKTRGQQVTLSCSPISGHRSVSWYQQTPGQGLQFLFEYFSETQRNKGNFPGRFSGRQFSNSRSEMNVSTLELGDSALYLCASSSPTYNEQFFGPGTRLTVL.

Comments on this clone: Distinct nucleotide sequences in the sample also encode this CDR3. The chain combines TRBV7-9 with TRBJ2-7; TRBD1 is a possible D gene (5 bases). The CDR3 has 12 amino acids. Germline CDR1 is SEHNR and CDR2 is FQNEAQ (reference sequence). The V end was cut by 5 bases, the J end by 4 bases, with 9 bases between. The CDR3 loop reads CASSSQGYEQYV. CDR3 coding DNA: TGTGCCAGCAGCAGCCAGGGATACGAGCAGTACGTC.

The chain employs TRBV5-6 and TRBJ2-2; D is possibly TRBD1 (6 bases). This CDR3 is 14 amino acids long. In germline, CDR1 is SGHDT, CDR2 YYEEEE. V lost 2 bases and J lost 6, with 11 bases in between. Here the CDR3 DNA reads TGTGCCAGCAGCTTAGGACAGATCGCCGGGGAGCTGTTTTTT. Its protein product is CASSLGQIAGELFF.

This clone was picked up a small number of times. The chain uses TRBV5-1 and TRBJ2-1; 7 bases fit TRBD1. Germline V lookup: CDR1 SGHRS, CDR2 YFSETQ. J was trimmed by 9 bases and V by 3 bases; bases with no gene match: 6. The CDR3 covers 13 residues. CDR3 DNA: TGCGCCAGCAGCTGGGGACAGCAGATTGAGCAGTTCTTC. Translated, it gives CASSWGQQIEQFF.

V usage is TRBV18 and J usage is TRBJ2-2; D not resolved. The CDR3 has 14 amino acids. Trimming cost V 3 bases and J 10 bases, with 15 bases left between them. Looked up from germline, CDR1 is KGHSH and CDR2 is LQKENI. The CDR3 bases are TGTGCCAGCTCACCCCGTACAGTAGGCTCGGAGCTGTTTTTT. Translation gives CASSPRTVGSELFF. The full variable domain, its missing parts supplied by reference TRBV18 and TRBJ2-2, is NAGVMQNPRHLVRRRGQEARLRCSPMKGHSHVYWYRQLPEEGLKFMVYLQKENIIDESGMPKERFSAEFPKEGPSILRIQQVVRGDSAAYFCASSPRTVGSELFFGEGSRLTVL.

This clone was seen more than once but under ten times. The V gene is TRBV28, the J gene TRBJ1-5, with TRBD1 as a possible D gene (5 bases). This CDR3 has 12 residues. Germline CDR1 and CDR2: MDHEN and SYDVKM. The V end lost 8 bases, the J end lost 5 bases, and 10 bases lay between the germline ends. The CDR3 spells CASRGGDQPQHF. Here the CDR3 DNA reads TGTGCCAGCCGCGGAGGGGATCAGCCCCAGCATTTT.

This chain joins TRBV5-6 and TRBJ1-6; no reliable D call. Germline V lookup: CDR1 SGHDT, CDR2 YYEEEE. The V end was cut by 2 bases, the J end by 9 bases, with 12 bases between. The CDR3 length is 14 residues. CDR3 loop: CASSLRQEGSPLHF. The CDR3, as DNA: TGTGCCAGCAGCTTAAGGCAGGAAGGTTCACCCCTCCACTTT.

The V call is TRBV24-1, the J call TRBJ2-1; 10 bases align to TRBD1. The germline V gene encodes CDR1 KGHDR and CDR2 SFDVKD. With V trimmed by 4 bases and J by 6 bases, 5 bases remained unmatched. The CDR3 totals 15 residues. In nucleotides, the CDR3 is TGTGCCACCAGTGAAGGGACAGGGGTTGTCAATGAGCAGTTCTTC. This translates into CATSEGTGVVNEQFF.